Presented here are 27 T cell receptor beta chains from one specimen sequenced in a study of blood T cell repertoires in COVID-19. TCRdb keeps only in-frame clones here, not all; method: immunoSEQ multiplex PCR. The sample records around 210,000 clones, over 75% being singletons. The material sequenced was peripheral blood. All receptors come from a man aged 50 to 60 with COVID-19, enrolled during active disease.

The chain couples TRBV4-1 to TRBJ2-7, with D tentatively TRBD2 (6 bases). V was trimmed by 1 base and J by 0 bases, leaving 10 bases between them. The CDR3 is made up of 15 amino acids. Germline lookup yields CDR1 MGHRA and CDR2 YSYEKL. CDR3 coding DNA: TGCGCCAGCAGCCAAGTTGCGGGGAGCTCCTACGAGCAGTACTTC. It translates to CASSQVAGSSYEQYF.

This chain joins TRBV2 and TRBJ1-1, with TRBD1 identical over 8 bases. CDR1 SNHLY and CDR2 FYNNEI come from the germline V gene. The CDR3 extends over 14 amino acids. J was trimmed by 1 base and V by 6 bases; bases with no gene match: 4. The CDR3 loop reads CASRLQGGNTEAFF. CDR3 coding DNA: TGTGCCAGCAGACTACAGGGGGGGAACACTGAAGCTTTCTTT.

J is TRBJ2-2 and V is TRBV19, with 8 bases that match TRBD1. Trimming cost V 7 bases and J 4 bases; bases outside gene matches: 8. The CDR3 spans 15 residues. Germline V lookup: CDR1 LNHDA, CDR2 SQIVND (reference sequence). CDR3 amino acids: CASKPGQAGTGELFF. The CDR3 DNA is TGTGCCAGTAAACCGGGACAGGCCGGCACCGGGGAGCTGTTTTTT.

The chain couples TRBV6-1 to TRBJ1-1; D possibly corresponds to TRBD1 (6 bases). Between the trimmed V and J ends, which lost 4 bases and 1 base, there was a span of 16 bases. Germline values: CDR1 MNHNS, CDR2 SASEGT. This CDR3 is 16 amino acids long. In nucleotides, the CDR3 is TGTGCCAGCAGTGGCTACAGGGTGGTAACGAACACTGAAGCTTTCTTT. Its translation is CASSGYRVVTNTEAFF.

The V gene is TRBV3-1 (or the pseudogene TRBV3-2), the J gene TRBJ1-6; D possibly corresponds to TRBD1 (6 bases). Trimming took 1 base from V and 7 from J, leaving 11 bases between them. Germline lookup yields CDR1 LGHDT and CDR2 YNNKEL (reference sequence). This CDR3 comprises 15 residues. The CDR3: CASSQGTAGNSPLHF. The DNA for the CDR3 is TGTGCCAGCAGCCAAGGGACAGCAGGGAATTCACCCCTCCACTTT.

This clone was seen a few times. The chain uses TRBV6-1 and TRBJ2-5; TRBD2 is a possible D gene (5 bases). Looked up from germline, CDR1 is MNHNS and CDR2 is SASEGT. The CDR3 totals 13 residues. Between the trimmed V and J ends, which lost 1 base and 4 bases, there was a span of 7 bases. The CDR3 loop reads CASSEEGGETQYF. Here the CDR3 DNA reads TGTGCCAGCAGTGAAGAAGGAGGAGAGACCCAGTACTTC.

V usage is TRBV27 and J usage is TRBJ2-1; D is perhaps TRBD2 (6 bases). Germline V gene data show CDR1 as MNHEY and CDR2 as SMNVEV (reference sequence). The ends were cut back, 4 bases at V and 0 bases at J, with 16 bases in the middle. This CDR3 spans 17 amino acids. The CDR3 region is CASSYGGPGSSYNEQFF. For the CDR3, the DNA is TGTGCCAGCAGTTACGGGGGACCCGGTAGCTCCTACAATGAGCAGTTCTTC.

The CDR3 sequence is CASSRAAGLTNEKLFF. The CDR3 DNA follows: TGTGCCAGCAGCCGGGCCGCAGGGTTGACTAATGAAAAACTGTTTTTT. V and J are TRBV7-9 and TRBJ1-4; possibly TRBD1 for D (5 bases). This CDR3 is 16 amino acids long. CDR1 SEHNR and CDR2 FQNEAQ come from the germline V gene (reference sequence). V lost 5 bases to trimming and J lost 2 bases, with 15 bases between them.

This chain connects TRBV2 to TRBJ1-2; 11 nucleotides align to TRBD1. The length of the CDR3 is 13 residues. The germline CDR1 and CDR2 sequences are SNHLY and FYNNEI. V was clipped by 6 bases and J by 8 bases; unmatched bases: 5. CDR3 residues: CASSFGTGGGYTF. In nucleotides, the CDR3 is TGTGCCAGCAGCTTTGGGACAGGGGGAGGCTACACCTTC.

This chain connects TRBV6-6 to TRBJ1-6, with no clear D. CDR1 is MNHNY, CDR2 SVGAGI, per germline (reference sequence). This CDR3 contains 15 residues. Trimming cost V 6 bases and J 6 bases, with 15 bases left between them. The CDR3 DNA is TGTGCCAGCAGAGGAGGTCGGAGCGGTAATTCACCCCTCCACTTT. Translated: CASRGGRSGNSPLHF.

This clone was picked up a small number of times. CDR3 in amino acids: CASSQDLEDRGRAGELFF. The CDR3 region has the DNA TGCGCCAGCAGCCAAGATTTGGAGGACAGGGGGCGGGCCGGGGAGCTGTTTTTT. J is TRBJ2-2 and V is TRBV4-3; 11 positions agree with TRBD1. The junction had 9 bases not matched to a gene; V was cut back by 0 bases and J by 6 bases. The CDR3 contains 18 residues. Germline loops: CDR1 LGHNA, CDR2 YSLEER.

The chain carries TRBV14 and TRBJ1-1; weak D call: TRBD1 (5 bases). The germline V gene encodes CDR1 SGHDN and CDR2 FVKESK. V was pared by 2 bases and J by 11 bases, with 21 bases between. CDR3 length: 15 amino acids. The CDR3 DNA reads TGTGCCAGCAGCCAATTGGGCCTTCTCGGGGGGTTTGCTTTCTTT. Translating gives CASSQLGLLGGFAFF.

This clone was recorded once. The chain employs TRBV7-9 and TRBJ2-3; no clear D. Trimming left V 1 base short and J 4 bases short, with 9 bases between. The CDR3 is made up of 14 amino acids. Germline V CDR1 and CDR2: SEHNR, FQNEAQ (reference sequence). CDR3 nucleotide sequence: TGTGCCAGCAGCTTAGAATTGCGCTCAGATACGCAGTATTTT. It translates to CASSLELRSDTQYF.

This clone was observed a few times. V usage is TRBV19 and J usage is TRBJ1-2; 9 bases align to TRBD1. CDR3 length equals 15 residues. Germline CDR1 is LNHDA and CDR2 is SQIVND (reference sequence). The ends lost 5 bases at V and 6 bases at J; junction bases unmatched: 10. In DNA form, the CDR3 reads TGTGCCAGTAGTCCCCTTCTTACAGGGGGCGATGGCTACACCTTC. The encoded protein is CASSPLLTGGDGYTF.

This rearrangement joins TRBV5-4 to TRBJ1-2; 9 positions agree with TRBD1. Per the germline V gene, CDR1 is SGHNT and CDR2 is YYREEE (reference sequence). The CDR3 length is 15 residues. The ends lost 4 bases at V and 4 bases at J; junction bases unmatched: 8. The CDR3 DNA follows: TGTGCCAGCAGCACCGACAGGGGGTTTGTCTATGGCTACACCTTC. Amino acids: CASSTDRGFVYGYTF.

In its sample, this clone was seen a few times. The chain links TRBV19 to TRBJ2-7; D gene uncertain. Trimming stripped 4 bases from V and 2 bases from J, with 12 bases between. The CDR3 spans 14 residues. Germline V gene data show CDR1 as LNHDA and CDR2 as SQIVND (reference sequence). CDR3 DNA sequence: TGTGCCAGTAGTACGACGAGGCCGCCCTACGAGCAGTACTTC. It encodes CASSTTRPPYEQYF.

The chain is built from TRBV6-5 and TRBJ1-2; the D gene is possibly TRBD1 (6 bases). The CDR3 runs 13 residues. CDR1 and CDR2 (germline): MNHEY, SVGAGI. The ends were cut back, 7 bases at V and 8 bases at J, with 17 bases in the middle. CDR3 amino acids: CASTLGADRGYTF. As DNA, the CDR3 is TGTGCCAGCACCCTCGGGGCAGACAGGGGCTACACCTTC.

This clone was detected a few times. The chain is built from TRBV28 and TRBJ1-2; 9 bases agree with TRBD1. V lost 7 bases and J lost 5; bases outside the gene matches: 8. Per the germline V gene, CDR1 is MDHEN and CDR2 is SYDVKM. The CDR3 runs to 14 residues. As DNA, the CDR3 is TGTGCCAGCAATTCTGGGACAGGGCTGTATGGCTACACCTTC. Amino acids: CASNSGTGLYGYTF.

CDR3 in DNA: TGTGCCAGCAGCCAAGACAGACTAGCGGGGTTCTACGAGCAGTACTTC. Protein product: CASSQDRLAGFYEQYF. The J gene is TRBJ2-7, the V gene TRBV14; 11 bases align to TRBD2. From germline, CDR1 is SGHDN and CDR2 FVKESK. The CDR3 runs 16 residues. Germline trimming cut 0 bases from V and 3 bases from J; bases unmatched to any gene: 4.

Only one count was recorded for this clone. The CDR3 is CATSGGRATDTQYF. Written as DNA, the CDR3 is TGTGCCACCAGTGGTGGGAGGGCCACAGATACGCAGTATTTT. V gene TRBV24-1 combines with J gene TRBJ2-3; 7 bases match TRBD2. Per germline, CDR1 KGHDR and CDR2 SFDVKD. The CDR3 sequence is 14 residues long. The V gene end was trimmed by 5 bases and the J gene end by 2 bases; junction bases not matched to a gene: 3.

This clone was observed at least ten times. This chain connects TRBV27 to TRBJ2-3; 7 bases line up with TRBD1. J gave up 14 bases and V 8 bases, and 16 bases lay outside the gene matches. CDR1 MNHEY and CDR2 SMNVEV come from the germline V gene (reference sequence). The CDR3 has 13 residues. The CDR3 DNA reads as TGTGCCAGCTCCGACAGGGCCGCCCGGTTCCCGTATTTT. Amino acids: CASSDRAARFPYF.

The chain uses TRBV4-1 and TRBJ1-5, with 7 bases that match TRBD1. Trimming at V came to 2 bases and at J to 4 bases, leaving 11 bases not matched to a gene. Germline CDR1 reads MGHRA; CDR2 reads YSYEKL. This CDR3 is built from 17 residues. The chain's CDR3 is CASSQLELGQMNQPQHF. The CDR3 DNA follows: TGCGCCAGCAGCCAATTGGAATTGGGACAGATGAATCAGCCCCAGCATTTT.

The rearrangement joins TRBV7-2 to TRBJ2-5; 11 bases align to TRBD2. The V segment lost 2 bases and the J segment 4 bases; nucleotides outside the gene matches: 3. This CDR3 has 15 amino acids. From germline, CDR1 is SGHTA and CDR2 FQGNSA. In DNA form, the CDR3 reads TGTGCCAGCAGCTTACTAGCGGGGGGTGGAGAGACCCAGTACTTC. This sequence encodes CASSLLAGGGETQYF.

This sequence joins TRBV7-2 and TRBJ2-3; 9 bases are shared with TRBD1. This CDR3 region has 16 residues. V dropped 0 bases and J dropped 4; count of bases not matched to a gene: 5. CDR1 and CDR2 (germline): SGHTA, FQGNSA. The CDR3 nucleotides are TGTGCCAGCAGCTTAGCGGGGACAGGGCGCTCAGATACGCAGTATTTT. The encoded protein is CASSLAGTGRSDTQYF. Supplemented by reference TRBV7-2 and TRBJ2-3, the full variable domain reads GAGVSQSPSNKVTEKGKDVELRCDPISGHTALYWYRQSLGQGLEFLIYFQGNSAPDKSGLPSDRFSAERTGGSVSTLTIQRTQQEDSAVYLCASSLAGTGRSDTQYFGPGTRLTVL.

This clone has only one observation. V is TRBV20-1 and J is TRBJ2-3; D gene ambiguous. The CDR3 runs 13 residues. V lost 3 bases and J lost 0, with 7 bases in between. Germline loops: CDR1 DFQATT, CDR2 SNEGSKA (reference sequence). The DNA for the CDR3 is TGCAGTGCTAGTAAGCAAAGCACAGATACGCAGTATTTT. This codes for CSASKQSTDTQYF.

V and J are TRBV7-2 and TRBJ1-1; D gene ambiguous. V shed 1 base and J shed 9 bases, with 9 bases lying between them. CDR3 size: 12 residues. Germline CDR1 SGHTA, CDR2 FQGNSA. The CDR3 loop is CASSLDRTKAFF. The CDR3 region has the DNA TGTGCCAGCAGCTTAGACCGGACTAAAGCTTTCTTT. The variable domain in full, with the rest retrieved from reference TRBV7-2 and TRBJ1-1, is GAGVSQSPSNKVTEKGKDVELRCDPISGHTALYWYRQSLGQGLEFLIYFQGNSAPDKSGLPSDRFSAERTGGSVSTLTIQRTQQEDSAVYLCASSLDRTKAFFGQGTRLTVV.

The J gene is TRBJ1-1, the V gene TRBV18, with a tentative D call TRBD1 (6 bases). The V and J ends lost 6 bases and 0 bases respectively, with 20 bases between them. Germline V gives CDR1 KGHSH, CDR2 LQKENI. The CDR3 runs 17 residues. CDR3 sequence reads: CASSDGGRRRMNTEAFF. CDR3 nucleotide sequence: TGTGCCAGCTCGGACGGGGGGCGAAGGAGAATGAACACTGAAGCTTTCTTT.